This paragraph reports one T cell receptor beta chain. This specimen belongs to a study of blood T cell repertoires in COVID-19. Study summary: The origin of the acute and convalescent COVID-19 samples was the United States, Italy and Spain. From T cells, B-cell-depleted T cells, or PBMCs came the material, which was cDNA or gDNA.

Methods used by the authors: Nucleated cell counts were estimated from reference gene primer amplification. The method was immunoSEQ multiplex PCR; TCRdb's version includes in-frame clones alone and lacks a portion of them. Clone size and the V and J calls come from that table; the DNA yielded D and trimming. The sample includes around 140,000 clones, 80% to 90% of them seen just once. CDR1 and CDR2 (germline): SGHAT, FQNNGV. This CDR3 has 19 amino acids. V was clipped by 0 bases and J by 1 base, with 19 bases between them. The specimen was peripheral blood. The receptor was derived from a man aged 50-60 years who had recovered from COVID-19. This chain joins TRBV11-2 and TRBJ2-4; D gene unclear. CDR3 amino acids: CASSLDHLAAALAKNIQYF. CDR3 DNA: TGTGCCAGCAGCTTAGATCATCTGGCGGCGGCTCTCGCCAAAAACATTCAGTACTTC. The complete variable domain, with remaining parts taken from reference TRBV11-2 and TRBJ2-4, reads EAGVAQSPRYKIIEKRQSVAFWCNPISGHATLYWYQQILGQGPKLLIQFQNNGVVDDSQLPKDRFSAERLKGVDSTLKIQPAKLEDSAVYLCASSLDHLAAALAKNIQYFGAGTRLSVL.